This TCR beta chain is drawn from a study of blood T cells in healthy people across ages. Together with a sample-barcoded 5' primer, a J-beta primer mix was included in a second PCR lasting about 7 to 12 cycles. Template switching added a 12-random-nucleotide identifier to every cDNA molecule. TCRdb re-called the 5' RACE reads with MiXCR, one entry per CDR3 protein. The sample contains some 940,000 distinct CDR3 sequences, 25% to 35% of which appear only once. In germline, CDR1 is SGHAT, CDR2 FQNNGV. CDR3 length: 17 residues. J was trimmed by 5 bases and V by 4 bases; bases with no gene match: 10. This clonotype was counted ten times or more. The same data also contributed to another study, on T cells of mothers and their children. That study adds: The extracted RNA was employed in its entirety for cDNA synthesis, at roughly 1.5 ug per 15 ul. Second-PCR primer M1S introduced sample barcodes and 2-4 random nucleotides.

The sequenced material came from blood. The chain employs TRBV11-2 and TRBJ2-5; 13 bases line up with TRBD2. The sequence was collected from a woman aged 40 to 49 in good health. The CDR3 DNA reads TGTGCCAGCAGCTCAGGGGGACTAGCGGGACAACGGGAGACCCAGTACTTC. Translating it yields CASSSGGLAGQRETQYF.